The present TCR beta chain was sequenced within a study of post-analysis software for immune sequencing data (dated by TCRdb to the mid-2010s). Looking at the study overall: Recorded disease courses included relapsing-remitting, secondary progressive and progressive-relapsing multiple sclerosis, with some patients lacking subtype annotation. The patient repertoires were compared against approximately ten previously published healthy control repertoires obtained from donors aged roughly 6 to 28 years. A subset of samples was prepared in parallel using single-end sample barcoding, then pooled and co-amplified after Illumina adapter ligation. What the authors observed across the whole study: The control group was slightly older than the multiple sclerosis patient group. Significantly lower normalized Chao1 diversity was found in multiple sclerosis patients than in controls, suggesting substantial peripheral T-cell clonal expansion. Direct clustering with F measure revealed strong co-clustering of samples prepared in the same batch, which led to a batch-effect correction.

The library was prepared using PCR. These reads were obtained on an Illumina HiSeq 2500. To reduce PCR and sequencing biases, unique molecular identifiers were incorporated into the TCR beta cDNA libraries. Some 500,000 cDNA molecules were obtained per 1 to 10 million input T cells, so each molecule approximated one T cell. Patient libraries were prepared and sequenced with the same protocol used for the earlier healthy control dataset. Within a given batch, samples were prepared together, multiplexed and sequenced on the same HiSeq lane. Processing in the source paper ran as follows. Raw barcoded reads were processed with MIGEC, and single-read molecular identifier groups were discarded before consensus assembly and CDR3 extraction. Clonotype tables were post-analysed with VDJtools, normalizing diversity by down-sampling all datasets to the smallest sample size. To correct batch-related cross-sample contamination, repertoire overlap clustering matched CDR3 amino acid sequences but not nucleotide sequences. TCRdb trimmed the raw reads at Q25, called clones with MiXCR and kept productive beta chains. Every CDR3 protein is listed once, alongside the most common genes and DNA of its rows. These V and J calls originate from TCRdb's pipeline instead of the authors' own analysis. The sample yields hundreds of thousands of distinct CDR3 sequences; approximately 30% were counted once. Of the sample, around 0.56% is held by the ten largest clones.

As to this clonotype: This receptor's antigen is unknown. Per-nucleotide qualities are absent, and no much larger clonotype sits a single base away.

To demonstrate the VDJtools post-analysis software, TCR beta repertoires were profiled from the peripheral blood of some 12 young patients with multiple sclerosis. Multiple sclerosis patients were children and adolescents aged roughly 6 to 16 years. This sequence originates from a girl aged 10 to 17 with multiple sclerosis. Source material: blood.

Read as DNA, the sequence is TGTGCCAGCAGCTTCTCTGGGGCCGCCTTCTACGAGCAGTACTTC. Its translation reads: CASSFSGAAFYEQYF. The V gene is TRBV7-9 and the J gene is TRBJ2-7; TRBD1 might be the D gene, on 5 matching bases. Cut back by 3 bases and 3 bases, the V and J ends lie 15 bases apart. CDR1 SEHNR and CDR2 FQNEAQ are derived from the germline V gene (reference sequence). Including cysteine and phenylalanine, the CDR3 has 15 amino acids. This entry keeps only the CDR3 DNA: 45 bases, framed from base 1.